The clone carrying this T cell receptor (beta chain) was detected once. Its antigen is unidentified. All TCR cDNA molecules were individually tagged with a unique molecular identifier. TCRdb re-derived calls from the 5' RACE reads in MiXCR, one entry per CDR3 protein. The sample holds tens of thousands of distinct CDR3 sequences, approximately 12% seen once. Time point noted: sample taken at primary tumor resection. Unsorted whole RNA samples from tumor, nontumor lung or frozen PBMC were sequenced. The donors, 70 or so patients with untreated early-stage non-small cell lung cancer, provided the samples. CDR1 and CDR2 from the germline V gene are SGHRS and YFSETQ. The trim removed 3 bases at V and 6 bases at J, leaving 5 bases unmatched. CDR3 length equals 13 residues. The record originates from a study of spatial heterogeneity in lung cancer. Study as a whole: As counted in raw reads, each unique TCR and UMI combination appeared more than ten times on average. Notes on the study in general: Expanded tumor TCRs that were ubiquitous appeared in blood more at resection than follow-up.

The sequence was collected from a male donor with early-stage non-small cell lung cancer. This sequence joins TRBV5-1 and TRBJ2-7, with 8 bases lining up with TRBD2. Sample: PBMCs, taken at surgery. The chain's CDR3 is CASSSAGRAEQYF. The DNA for the CDR3 is TGCGCCAGCAGCTCCGCCGGGAGGGCCGAGCAGTACTTC. The entire variable domain, with the rest obtained from reference TRBV5-1 and TRBJ2-7, is as follows: KAGVTQTPRYLIKTRGQQVTLSCSPISGHRSVSWYQQTPGQGLQFLFEYFSETQRNKGNFPGRFSGRQFSNSRSEMNVSTLELGDSALYLCASSSAGRAEQYFGPGTRLTVT.